What follows describes a single TCR beta chain. The sample originates from a study of blood T cell repertoires in COVID-19. Overall study: Samples of COVID-19 (acute and convalescent) were obtained from the United States, Italy and Spain. PBMCs, B-cell-depleted T cells, or T cells provided the cDNA or gDNA that made up the material.

TCRdb's copy holds only in-frame clones and misses some; the assay was immunoSEQ multiplex PCR. The sample has some 300,000 clones, 87% seen once. Residents of around 24 US areas, aged roughly 18 to 89 years, made up the participants. In Cohort 3, a recovered donor had either two negative PCRs, clearance, or symptom resolution. This receptor was identified in a woman between 25 and 40 years old who had recovered from COVID-19. Sequenced input: PBMCs or T cells enriched from blood (not recorded which).

The chain's CDR3 is CASSTALSSRDGGYQPQHF. CDR3 DNA: TGTGCCAGCAGCACCGCGTTGAGTTCCCGGGACGGGGGATATCAGCCCCAGCATTTT. The chain uses TRBV28 and TRBJ1-5, with D possibly matching TRBD1 (5 bases). The length of the CDR3 is 19 residues. Germline V CDR1 and CDR2: MDHEN, SYDVKM. V was shortened by 6 bases and J by 5 bases, with 29 bases between the two germline ends.